These 11 T cell receptor beta chains came from one sample sequenced in a study of cytomegalovirus exposure and HLA in healthy donors. 13 Jbeta primers and 60 Vbeta primers were used for the PCR. Sequencing used immunoSEQ multiplex PCR; TCRdb keeps in-frame clones, though not all of them. The repertoire holds about 150,000 clones, with 65% to 80% as singletons. The material sequenced was PBMCs. The receptors derive from a man aged 35 to 55 in good health and CMV-seropositive.

This clone was detected a few times. The CDR3 DNA reads TGTGCCAGCAGCCTTAGGCGGGGAATCACAGATACGCAGTATTTT. It codes for CASSLRRGITDTQYF. The rearrangement uses TRBV5-8 and TRBJ2-3; D perhaps matches TRBD2 (6 bases). Per germline, CDR1 SGHTS and CDR2 YDEGEE. This CDR3 contains 15 residues. V lost 4 bases and J lost 2, with 14 bases in between.

On this clone itself: One end of the junction fails to match germline, which may point to a read error. Other DNA sequences within the sample encode an identical CDR3. This chain joins TRBV7-8 and TRBJ1-2, with D possibly being TRBD1 (6 bases). CDR1 is SGHVS and CDR2 is FQNEAQ in the germline V gene. CDR3 length equals 15 residues. The CDR3, as DNA: TGTGCCAGCAGCTCACCGGACAGACTTTACTACGGCTACACCTTC. This encodes CASSSPDRLYYGYTF.

This chain connects TRBV28 to TRBJ2-7; possibly TRBD2 for D (6 bases). Germline V gene data show CDR1 as MDHEN and CDR2 as SYDVKM. Trimming removed 5 bases from V and 9 bases from J, with 20 bases in between. The CDR3 is made up of 14 amino acids. The CDR3 here is CASSASPGLGGQYF. The CDR3 DNA reads TGTGCCAGCAGTGCCTCTCCGGGACTTGGGGGGCAGTACTTC.

This rearrangement joins TRBV5-1 to TRBJ2-7; maybe TRBD2 (5 bases). V shed 5 bases and J shed 6 bases, with 21 bases lying between them. This CDR3 region has 15 residues. The germline gives CDR1 SGHRS, CDR2 YFSETQ. The CDR3 sequence: CASRGSNRFPSEQYF. The DNA for the CDR3 is TGCGCCAGCAGGGGGAGTAACCGGTTCCCCTCCGAGCAGTACTTC.

CDR3 nucleotide sequence: TGTGCCAGTAGTATAGGGACCGGACAAACCTACGAGCAGTACTTC. Its protein is CASSIGTGQTYEQYF. V gene TRBV19 combines with J gene TRBJ2-7, with a weak D call TRBD1 (5 bases). The CDR3 has 15 residues. Germline values: CDR1 LNHDA, CDR2 SQIVND (reference sequence). Trimming pared 1 base from V and 2 bases from J, leaving 12 bases between.

The chain has TRBV2 and TRBJ2-5, with D possibly matching TRBD1 (6 bases). With the DNA end fitting TRBJ2-7 better, the J assignment may be wrong. CDR1 and CDR2 from the germline V gene are SNHLY and FYNNEI. CDR3 size: 11 residues. The CDR3 here is CASNRVNEQYF. In DNA, the CDR3 is TGTGCCAGCAACAGGGTAAACGAGCAGTACTTC.

V is TRBV19 and J is TRBJ2-7; 9 nucleotides line up with TRBD2. J lost 8 bases, V lost 5 bases, and 7 bases had no gene match. The CDR3 consists of 13 residues. CDR1 is LNHDA and CDR2 is SQIVND in the germline V gene (reference sequence). CDR3 region: CASSDGLAPQQYF. The CDR3 region has the DNA TGTGCCAGTAGTGATGGACTAGCGCCGCAGCAGTACTTC.

The genes are TRBV2 and TRBJ1-5; D call uncertain. Germline CDR1 is SNHLY and CDR2 is FYNNEI. V was shortened by 5 bases and J by 4 bases, with 15 bases between the two germline ends. The CDR3 has 15 amino acids. The CDR3 DNA is TGTGCCAGCAGTTACAACCGGGATTCAAATCAGCCCCAGCATTTT. Protein: CASSYNRDSNQPQHF.

CDR3 DNA: TGTGCCAGCAGTTCCCCCCTCCGAAGCGGGGCTGAAGCTTTCTTT. It is translated as CASSSPLRSGAEAFF. The chain recombines TRBV6-6 with TRBJ1-1; D is unclear. This CDR3 is built from 15 residues. Germline-derived CDR1 and CDR2 are MNHNY and SVGAGI (reference sequence). V was trimmed by 4 bases and J by 6 bases, leaving 18 bases between them.

The chain combines TRBV5-4 with TRBJ2-7; tentative D call: TRBD2 (7 bases). V shed 3 bases and J shed 3 bases, with 16 bases lying between them. The CDR3 is made up of 15 amino acids. The germline V gene encodes CDR1 SGHNT and CDR2 YYREEE (reference sequence). The CDR3 here is CASSSSGGGVYEQYF. The CDR3, as DNA: TGTGCCAGCAGCTCTAGCGGAGGGGGGGTCTACGAGCAGTACTTC.

The rearrangement links TRBV5-1 to TRBJ2-1, with TRBD2 identical over 7 bases. The CDR3 is 14 residues long. Germline CDR1 is SGHRS and CDR2 is YFSETQ. Trimming removed 4 bases from V and 8 bases from J; junction bases left unmatched: 9. The CDR3 nucleotides read TGCGCCAGCAGCCTGGGAGGGCCGGAAGATGAGCAGTTCTTC. Protein product: CASSLGGPEDEQFF.